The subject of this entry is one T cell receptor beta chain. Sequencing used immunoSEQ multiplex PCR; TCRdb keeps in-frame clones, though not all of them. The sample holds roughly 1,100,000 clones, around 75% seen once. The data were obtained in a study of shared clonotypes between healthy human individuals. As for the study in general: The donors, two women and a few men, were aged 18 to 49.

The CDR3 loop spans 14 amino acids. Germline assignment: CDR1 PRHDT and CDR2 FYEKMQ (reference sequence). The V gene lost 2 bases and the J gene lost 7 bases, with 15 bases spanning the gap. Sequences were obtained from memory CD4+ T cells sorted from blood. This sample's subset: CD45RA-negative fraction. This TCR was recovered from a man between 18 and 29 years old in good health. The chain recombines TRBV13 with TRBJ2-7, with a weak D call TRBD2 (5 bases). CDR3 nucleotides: TGTGCCAGCAGCTTATTGGACTTGCCGATGGAGCAGTACTTC. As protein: CASSLLDLPMEQYF.